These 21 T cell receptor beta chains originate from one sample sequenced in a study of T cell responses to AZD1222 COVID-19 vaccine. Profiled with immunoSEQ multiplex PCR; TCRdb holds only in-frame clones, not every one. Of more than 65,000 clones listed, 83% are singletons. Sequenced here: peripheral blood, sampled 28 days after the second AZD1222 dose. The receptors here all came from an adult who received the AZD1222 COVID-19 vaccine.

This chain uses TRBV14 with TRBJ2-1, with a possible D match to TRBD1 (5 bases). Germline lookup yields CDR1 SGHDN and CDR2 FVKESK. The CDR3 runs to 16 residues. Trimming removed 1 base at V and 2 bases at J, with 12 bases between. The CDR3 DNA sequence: TGTGCCAGCAGCCAAGCCCAGGGTAGTACCTACAATGAGCAGTTCTTC. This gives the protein CASSQAQGSTYNEQFF. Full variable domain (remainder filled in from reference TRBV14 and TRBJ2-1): EAGVTQFPSHSVIEKGQTVTLRCDPISGHDNLYWYRRVMGKEIKFLLHFVKESKQDESGMPNNRFLAERTGGTYSTLKVQPAELEDSGVYFCASSQAQGSTYNEQFFGPGTRLTVL.

The DNA for the CDR3 is TGTGCTAGTGGTTTGACCGGGTATCAGCCCCAGCATTTT. Amino acids: CASGLTGYQPQHF. The genes are TRBV12-5 and TRBJ1-5; no clear D gene. CDR1 and CDR2 (germline): LGHNT, FRNRAP. V lost 2 bases to trimming and J lost 5 bases, with 7 bases between them. This CDR3 is built from 13 residues.

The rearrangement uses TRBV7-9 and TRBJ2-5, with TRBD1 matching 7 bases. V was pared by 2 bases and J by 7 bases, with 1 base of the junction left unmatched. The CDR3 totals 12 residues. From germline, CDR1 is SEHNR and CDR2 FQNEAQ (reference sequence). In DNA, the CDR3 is TGTGCCAGCAGCTTATACAGGGGGACCCAGTACTTC. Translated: CASSLYRGTQYF.

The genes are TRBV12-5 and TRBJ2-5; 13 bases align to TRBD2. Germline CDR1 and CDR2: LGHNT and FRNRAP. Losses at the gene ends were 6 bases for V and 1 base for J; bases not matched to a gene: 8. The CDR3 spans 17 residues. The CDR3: CASGLRLAGGFQETQYF. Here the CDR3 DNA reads TGTGCTAGTGGACTGCGACTAGCGGGGGGCTTCCAAGAGACCCAGTACTTC.

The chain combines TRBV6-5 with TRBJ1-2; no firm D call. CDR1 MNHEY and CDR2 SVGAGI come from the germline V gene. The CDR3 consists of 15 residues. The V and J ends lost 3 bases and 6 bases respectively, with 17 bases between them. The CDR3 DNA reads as TGTGCCAGCAGTTATTCAAACACTAAGGCCGATGGCTACACCTTC. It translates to CASSYSNTKADGYTF.

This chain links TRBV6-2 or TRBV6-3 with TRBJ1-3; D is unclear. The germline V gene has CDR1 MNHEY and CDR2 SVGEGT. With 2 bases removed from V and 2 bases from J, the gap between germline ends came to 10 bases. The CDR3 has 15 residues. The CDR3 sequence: CASSYGRQTGNTIYF. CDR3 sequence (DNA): TGTGCCAGCAGTTACGGTCGGCAGACTGGAAACACCATATATTTT.

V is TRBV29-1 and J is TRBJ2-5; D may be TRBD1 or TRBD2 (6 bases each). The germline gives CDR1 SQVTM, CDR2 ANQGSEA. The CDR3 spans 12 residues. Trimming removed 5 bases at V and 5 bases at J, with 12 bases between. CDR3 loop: CSVSRGGETQYF. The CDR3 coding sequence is TGCAGCGTTTCACGAGGGGGGGAGACCCAGTACTTC.

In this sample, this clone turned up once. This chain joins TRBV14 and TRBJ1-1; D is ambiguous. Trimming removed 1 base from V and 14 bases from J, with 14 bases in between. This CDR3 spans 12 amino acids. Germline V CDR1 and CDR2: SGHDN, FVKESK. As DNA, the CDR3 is TGTGCCAGCAGCCAAGTGTTTCCGGGAGGCTTCTTT. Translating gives CASSQVFPGGFF.

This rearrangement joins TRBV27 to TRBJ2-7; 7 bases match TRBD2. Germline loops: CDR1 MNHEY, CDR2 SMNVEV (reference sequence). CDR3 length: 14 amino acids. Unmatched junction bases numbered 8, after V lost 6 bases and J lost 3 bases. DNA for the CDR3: TGTGCCAGCAGGGATGTTAGCGGGCTCTACGAGCAGTACTTC. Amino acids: CASRDVSGLYEQYF.

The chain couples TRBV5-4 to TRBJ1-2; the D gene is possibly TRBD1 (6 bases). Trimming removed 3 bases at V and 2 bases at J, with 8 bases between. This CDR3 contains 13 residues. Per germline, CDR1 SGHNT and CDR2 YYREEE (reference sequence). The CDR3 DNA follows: TGTGCCAGCAGCTCGACAGGCAACTATGGCTACACCTTC. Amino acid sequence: CASSSTGNYGYTF. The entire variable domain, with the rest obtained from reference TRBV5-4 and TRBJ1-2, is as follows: ETGVTQSPTHLIKTRGQQVTLRCSSQSGHNTVSWYQQALGQGPQFIFQYYREEENGRGNFPPRFSGLQFPNYSSELNVNALELDDSALYLCASSSTGNYGYTFGSGTRLTVV.

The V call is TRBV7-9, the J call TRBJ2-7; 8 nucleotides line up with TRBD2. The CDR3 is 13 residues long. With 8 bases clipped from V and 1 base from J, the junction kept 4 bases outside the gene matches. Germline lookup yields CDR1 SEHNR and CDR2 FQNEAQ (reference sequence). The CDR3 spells CASGASGSYEQYF. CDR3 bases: TGTGCCAGCGGGGCTAGCGGGTCCTACGAGCAGTACTTC. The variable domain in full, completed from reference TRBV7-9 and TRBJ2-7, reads DTGVSQNPRHKITKRGQNVTFRCDPISEHNRLYWYRQTLGQGPEFLTYFQNEAQLEKSRLLSDRFSAERPKGSFSTLEIQRTEQGDSAMYLCASGASGSYEQYFGPGTRLTVT.

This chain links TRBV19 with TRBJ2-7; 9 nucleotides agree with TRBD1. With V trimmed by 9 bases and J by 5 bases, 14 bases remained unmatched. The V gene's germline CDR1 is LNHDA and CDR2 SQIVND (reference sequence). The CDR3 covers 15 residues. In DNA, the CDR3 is TGTGCCAGCGCTCTAGGGACAGGGAATCTACACGAGCAGTACTTC. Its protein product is CASALGTGNLHEQYF.

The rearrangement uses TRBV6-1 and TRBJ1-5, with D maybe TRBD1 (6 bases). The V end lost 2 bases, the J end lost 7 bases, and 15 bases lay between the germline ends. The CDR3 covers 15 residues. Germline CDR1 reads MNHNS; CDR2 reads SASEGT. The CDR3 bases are TGTGCCAGCAGTGAATTGGGGGGCAGAGGACAGCCCCAGCATTTT. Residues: CASSELGGRGQPQHF.

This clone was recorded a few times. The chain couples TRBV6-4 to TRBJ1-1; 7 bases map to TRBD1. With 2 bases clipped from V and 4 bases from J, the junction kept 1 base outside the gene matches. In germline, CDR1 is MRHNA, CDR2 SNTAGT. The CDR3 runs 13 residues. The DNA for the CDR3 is TGTGCCAGCAGTGACACAGGGGCCACTGAAGCTTTCTTT. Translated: CASSDTGATEAFF.

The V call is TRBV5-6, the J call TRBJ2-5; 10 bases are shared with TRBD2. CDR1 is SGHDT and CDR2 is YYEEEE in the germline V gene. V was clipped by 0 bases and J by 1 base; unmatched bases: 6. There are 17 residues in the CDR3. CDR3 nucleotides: TGTGCCAGCAGCTTGGGATCTAGCGGGAGCCTCCAAGAGACCCAGTACTTC. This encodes CASSLGSSGSLQETQYF.

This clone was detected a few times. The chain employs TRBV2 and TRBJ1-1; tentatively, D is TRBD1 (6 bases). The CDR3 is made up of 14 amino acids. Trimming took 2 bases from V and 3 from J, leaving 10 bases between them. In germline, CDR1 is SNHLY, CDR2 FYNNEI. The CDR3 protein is CASSEQGLDTEAFF. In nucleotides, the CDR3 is TGTGCCAGCAGTGAACAGGGGCTGGACACTGAAGCTTTCTTT.

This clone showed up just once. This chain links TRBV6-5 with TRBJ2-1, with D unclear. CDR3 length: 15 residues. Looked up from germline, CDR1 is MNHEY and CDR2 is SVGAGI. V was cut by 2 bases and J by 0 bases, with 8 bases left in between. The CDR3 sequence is CASSYRLSSYNEQFF. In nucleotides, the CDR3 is TGTGCCAGCAGTTACCGGCTAAGCTCCTACAATGAGCAGTTCTTC.

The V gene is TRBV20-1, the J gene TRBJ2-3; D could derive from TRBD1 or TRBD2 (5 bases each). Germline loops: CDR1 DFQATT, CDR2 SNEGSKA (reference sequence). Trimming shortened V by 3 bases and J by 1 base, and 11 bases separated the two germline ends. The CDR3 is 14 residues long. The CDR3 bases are TGCAGTGCTAGTCGGCCGGGACGCACAGATACGCAGTATTTT. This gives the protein CSASRPGRTDTQYF.

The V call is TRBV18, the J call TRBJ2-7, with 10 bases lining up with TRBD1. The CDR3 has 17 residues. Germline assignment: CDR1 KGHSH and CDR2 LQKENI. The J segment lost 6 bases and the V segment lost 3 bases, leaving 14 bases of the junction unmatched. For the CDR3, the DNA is TGTGCCAGCTCACCTACGACAGGGGGCGCATCTCGGTCCGAGCAGTACTTC. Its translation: CASSPTTGGASRSEQYF. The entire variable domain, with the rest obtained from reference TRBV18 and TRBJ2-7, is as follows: NAGVMQNPRHLVRRRGQEARLRCSPMKGHSHVYWYRQLPEEGLKFMVYLQKENIIDESGMPKERFSAEFPKEGPSILRIQQVVRGDSAAYFCASSPTTGGASRSEQYFGPGTRLTVT.

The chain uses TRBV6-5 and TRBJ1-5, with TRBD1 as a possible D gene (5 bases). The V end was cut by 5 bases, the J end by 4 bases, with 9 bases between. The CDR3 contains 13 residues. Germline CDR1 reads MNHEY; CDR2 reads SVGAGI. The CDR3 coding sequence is TGTGCCAGCAGTAGGGGACGGAATCAGCCCCAGCATTTT. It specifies CASSRGRNQPQHF.

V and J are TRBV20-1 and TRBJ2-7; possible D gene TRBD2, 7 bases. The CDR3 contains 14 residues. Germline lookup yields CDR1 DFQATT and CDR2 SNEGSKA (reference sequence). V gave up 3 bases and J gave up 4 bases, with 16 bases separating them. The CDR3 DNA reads TGCAGTGCTAGTGGGGGGGCCCTATTGTACGAGCAGTACTTC. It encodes CSASGGALLYEQYF.